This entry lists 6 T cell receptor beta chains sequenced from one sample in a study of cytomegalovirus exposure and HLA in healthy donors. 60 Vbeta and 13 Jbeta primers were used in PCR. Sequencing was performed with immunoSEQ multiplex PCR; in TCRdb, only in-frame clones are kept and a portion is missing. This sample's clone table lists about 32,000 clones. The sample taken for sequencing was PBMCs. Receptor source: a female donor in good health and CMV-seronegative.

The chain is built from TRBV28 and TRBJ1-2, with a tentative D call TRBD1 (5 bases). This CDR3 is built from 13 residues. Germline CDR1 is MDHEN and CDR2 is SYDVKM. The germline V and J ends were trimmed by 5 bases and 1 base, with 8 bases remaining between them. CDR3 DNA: TGTGCCAGCAGTCCCGACAGTAACTATGGCTACACCTTC. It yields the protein CASSPDSNYGYTF.

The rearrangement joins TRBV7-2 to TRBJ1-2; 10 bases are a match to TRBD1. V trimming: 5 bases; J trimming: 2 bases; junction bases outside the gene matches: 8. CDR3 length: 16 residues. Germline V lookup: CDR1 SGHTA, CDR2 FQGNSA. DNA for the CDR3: TGTGCCAGCAGCAACTCGGACAGGGGGAAGAACTATGGCTACACCTTC. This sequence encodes CASSNSDRGKNYGYTF.

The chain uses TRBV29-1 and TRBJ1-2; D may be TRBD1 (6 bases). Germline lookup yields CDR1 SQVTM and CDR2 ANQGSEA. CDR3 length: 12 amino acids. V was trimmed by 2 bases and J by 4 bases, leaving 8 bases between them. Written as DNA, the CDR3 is TGCAGCGTTGAACAAGGGGGCTATGGCTACACCTTC. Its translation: CSVEQGGYGYTF.

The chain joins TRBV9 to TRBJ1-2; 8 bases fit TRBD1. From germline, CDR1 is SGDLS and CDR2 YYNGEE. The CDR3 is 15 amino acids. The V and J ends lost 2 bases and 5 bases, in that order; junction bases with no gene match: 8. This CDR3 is CASSVWDRNIYGYTF. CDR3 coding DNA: TGTGCCAGCAGCGTTTGGGACAGGAACATTTATGGCTACACCTTC.

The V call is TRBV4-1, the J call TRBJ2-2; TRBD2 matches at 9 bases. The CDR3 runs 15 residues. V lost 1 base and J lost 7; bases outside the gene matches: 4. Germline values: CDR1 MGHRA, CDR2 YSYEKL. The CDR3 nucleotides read TGCGCCAGCAGCCAAGGCGGGGGGGCTGGCGGGGAGCTGTTTTTT. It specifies CASSQGGGAGGELFF.

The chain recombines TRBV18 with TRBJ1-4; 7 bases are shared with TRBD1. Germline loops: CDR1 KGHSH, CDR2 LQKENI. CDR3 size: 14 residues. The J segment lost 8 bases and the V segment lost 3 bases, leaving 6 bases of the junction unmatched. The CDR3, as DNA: TGTGCCAGCTCACCCGACAGGGCGGGGGAAAAACTGTTTTTT. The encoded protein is CASSPDRAGEKLFF.